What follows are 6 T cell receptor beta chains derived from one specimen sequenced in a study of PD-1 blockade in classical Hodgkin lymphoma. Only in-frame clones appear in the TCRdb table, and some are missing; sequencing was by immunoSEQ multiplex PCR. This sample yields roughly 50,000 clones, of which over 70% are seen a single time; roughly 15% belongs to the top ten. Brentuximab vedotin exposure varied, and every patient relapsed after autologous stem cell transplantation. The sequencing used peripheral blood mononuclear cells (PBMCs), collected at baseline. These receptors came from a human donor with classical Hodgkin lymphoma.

CDR3 nucleotide sequence: TGTGCCATCAGCTCGACAGGAGGTTTTGAGGATGAAGCTTTCTTT. Its translation is CAISSTGGFEDEAFF. The V gene is TRBV10-3, the J gene TRBJ1-1; possible D gene TRBD1, 6 bases. The CDR3 is 15 residues long. Trimming took off 6 bases at V and 7 bases at J, with 21 bases between the two ends. CDR1 and CDR2 from the germline V gene are ENHRY and SYGVKD.

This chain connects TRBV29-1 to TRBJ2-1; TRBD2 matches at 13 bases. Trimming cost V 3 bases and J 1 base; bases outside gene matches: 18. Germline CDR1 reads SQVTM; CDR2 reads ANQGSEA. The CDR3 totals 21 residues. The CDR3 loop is CSVDRGRLPGLAGISYNEQFF. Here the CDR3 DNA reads TGCAGCGTTGACAGGGGGCGGTTACCGGGACTAGCGGGGATATCCTACAATGAGCAGTTCTTC.

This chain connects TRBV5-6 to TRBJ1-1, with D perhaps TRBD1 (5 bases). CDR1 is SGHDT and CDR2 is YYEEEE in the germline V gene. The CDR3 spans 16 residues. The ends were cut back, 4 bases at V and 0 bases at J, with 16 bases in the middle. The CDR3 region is CASSLTSGVLNTEAFF. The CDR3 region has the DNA TGTGCCAGCAGCCTAACCTCGGGGGTACTGAACACTGAAGCTTTCTTT.

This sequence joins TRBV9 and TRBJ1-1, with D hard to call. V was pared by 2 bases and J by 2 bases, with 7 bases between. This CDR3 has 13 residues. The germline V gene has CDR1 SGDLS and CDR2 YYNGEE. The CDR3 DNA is TGTGCCAGCAGCGTCCAGGTTAACACTGAAGCTTTCTTT. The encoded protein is CASSVQVNTEAFF.

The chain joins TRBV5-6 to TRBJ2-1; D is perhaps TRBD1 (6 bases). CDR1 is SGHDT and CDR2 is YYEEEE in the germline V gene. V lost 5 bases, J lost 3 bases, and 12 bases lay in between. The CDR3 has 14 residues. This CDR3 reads CASSIRDNYNEQFF. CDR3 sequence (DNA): TGTGCCAGCAGTATCCGGGACAACTACAATGAGCAGTTCTTC.

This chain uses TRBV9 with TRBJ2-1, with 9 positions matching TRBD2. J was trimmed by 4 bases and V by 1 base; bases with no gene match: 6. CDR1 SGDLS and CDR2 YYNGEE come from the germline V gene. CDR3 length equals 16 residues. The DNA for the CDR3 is TGTGCCAGCAGCGTATATTCTAGCGGGACTTACAATGAGCAGTTCTTC. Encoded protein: CASSVYSSGTYNEQFF.